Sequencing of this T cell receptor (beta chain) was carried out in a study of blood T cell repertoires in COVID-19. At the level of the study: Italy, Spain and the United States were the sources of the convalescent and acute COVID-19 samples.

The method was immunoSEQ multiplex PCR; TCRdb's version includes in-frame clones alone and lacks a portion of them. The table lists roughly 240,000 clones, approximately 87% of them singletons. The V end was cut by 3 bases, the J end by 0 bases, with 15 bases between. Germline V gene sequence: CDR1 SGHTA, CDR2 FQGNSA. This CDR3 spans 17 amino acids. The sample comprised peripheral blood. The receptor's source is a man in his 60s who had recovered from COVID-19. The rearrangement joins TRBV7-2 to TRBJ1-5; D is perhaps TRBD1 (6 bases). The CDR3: CASSFATGKYSNQPQHF. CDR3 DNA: TGTGCCAGCAGCTTCGCGACAGGAAAATATAGCAATCAGCCCCAGCATTTT.